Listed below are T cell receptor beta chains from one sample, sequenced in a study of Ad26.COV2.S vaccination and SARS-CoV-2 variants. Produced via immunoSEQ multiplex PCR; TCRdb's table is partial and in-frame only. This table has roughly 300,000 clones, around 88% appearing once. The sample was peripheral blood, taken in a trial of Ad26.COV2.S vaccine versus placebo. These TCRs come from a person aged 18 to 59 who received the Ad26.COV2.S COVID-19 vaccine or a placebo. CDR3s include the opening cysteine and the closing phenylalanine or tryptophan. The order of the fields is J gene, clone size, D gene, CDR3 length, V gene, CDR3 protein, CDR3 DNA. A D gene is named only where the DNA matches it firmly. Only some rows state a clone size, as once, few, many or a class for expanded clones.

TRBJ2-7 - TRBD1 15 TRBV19 CASSLGQGVDYEQYF TGTGCCAGTAGTCTGGGACAGGGGGTCGACTACGAGCAGTACTTC
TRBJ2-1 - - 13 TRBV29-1 CSVAFDGYNEQFF TGCAGCGTCGCTTTCGACGGCTACAATGAGCAGTTCTTC
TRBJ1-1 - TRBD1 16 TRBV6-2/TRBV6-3 CASSFPRGVGSTEAFF TGTGCCAGCAGCTTCCCCAGGGGGGTGGGTAGCACTGAAGCTTTCTTT
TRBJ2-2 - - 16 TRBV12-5 CASGLPPDPYTGELFF TGTGCTAGTGGTTTGCCACCGGACCCTTACACCGGGGAGCTGTTTTTT
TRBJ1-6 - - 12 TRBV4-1 CASSLPGAPLHF TGCGCCAGCAGCCTCCCCGGCGCTCCCCTCCACTTT
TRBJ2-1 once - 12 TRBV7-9 CASSPGRVGQFF TGTGCCAGCAGCCCGGGTCGGGTCGGGCAGTTCTTC
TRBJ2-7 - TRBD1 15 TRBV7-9 CASSQTRTGIYEQYF TGTGCCAGCAGCCAGACTCGGACAGGGATATACGAGCAGTACTTC
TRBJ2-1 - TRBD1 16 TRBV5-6 CASSLSGTGRLSGQFF TGTGCCAGCAGCCTGTCCGGGACAGGGCGGTTAAGTGGGCAGTTCTTC
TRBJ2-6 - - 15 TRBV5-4 CASSLPGTGANVLTF TGTGCCAGCAGCCTCCCTGGCACTGGGGCCAACGTCCTGACTTTC
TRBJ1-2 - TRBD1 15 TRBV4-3 CASSQEYRGDYGYTF TGCGCCAGCAGCCAAGAATACAGGGGGGACTATGGCTACACCTTC
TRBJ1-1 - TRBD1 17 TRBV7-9 CASSLGIGQGKGTEAFF TGTGCCAGCAGCTTAGGTATAGGACAGGGCAAAGGTACTGAAGCTTTCTTT
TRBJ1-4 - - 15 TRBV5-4 CASSLDGASNEKLFF TGTGCCAGCAGCTTGGATGGGGCCTCTAATGAAAAACTGTTTTTT
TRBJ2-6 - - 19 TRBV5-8 CASSWPGGLGRAGANVLTF TGTGCCAGCAGCTGGCCGGGTGGATTGGGGAGAGCTGGGGCCAACGTCCTGACTTTC
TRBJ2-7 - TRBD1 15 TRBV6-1 CASREAGTGGYEQYF TGTGCCAGCAGAGAAGCCGGGACAGGGGGCTACGAGCAGTACTTC